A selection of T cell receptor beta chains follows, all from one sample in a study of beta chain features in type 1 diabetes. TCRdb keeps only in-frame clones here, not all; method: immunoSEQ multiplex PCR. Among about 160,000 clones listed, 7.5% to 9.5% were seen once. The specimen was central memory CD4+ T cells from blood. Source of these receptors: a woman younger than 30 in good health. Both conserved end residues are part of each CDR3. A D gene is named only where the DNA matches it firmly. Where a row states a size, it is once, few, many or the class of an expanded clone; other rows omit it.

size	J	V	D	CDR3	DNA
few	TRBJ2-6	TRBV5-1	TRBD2	CASSWTGGAGANVLTF	TGCGCCAGCAGCTGGACGGGAGGGGCGGGGGCCAACGTCCTGACTTTC
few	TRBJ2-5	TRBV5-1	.	CASSQAQETQYF	TGCGCCAGCAGCCAGGCCCAAGAGACCCAGTACTTC
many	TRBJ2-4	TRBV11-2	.	CASSPNPGSGIQYF	TGTGCCAGCAGCCCTAATCCCGGGAGCGGCATTCAGTACTTC
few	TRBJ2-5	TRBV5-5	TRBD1	CASSQGTGQETQYF	TGTGCCAGCAGTCAGGGGACAGGCCAAGAGACCCAGTACTTC
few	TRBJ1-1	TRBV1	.	CTSSQVSGTGWCPNTEAFF	TGCACCAGCAGCCAAGTCTCCGGGACAGGGTGGTGCCCGAACACTGAAGCTTTCTTT
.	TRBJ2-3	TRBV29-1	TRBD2	CSVASTSGRSDTQYF	TGCAGCGTTGCCTCGACTAGCGGGAGATCAGATACGCAGTATTTT
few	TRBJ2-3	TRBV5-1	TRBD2	CASSLAVVASGTDTQYF	TGCGCCAGCAGCTTGGCGGTTGTGGCTAGCGGGACGGATACGCAGTATTTT
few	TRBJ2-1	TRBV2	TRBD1	CASTGTATYNEQFF	TGTGCCAGCACCGGGACAGCGACCTACAATGAGCAGTTCTTC
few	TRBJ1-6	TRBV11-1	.	CASSRDQVSPLHF	TGTGCCAGCAGCCGTGACCAGGTTTCACCCCTCCACTTT
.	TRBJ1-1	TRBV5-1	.	CASSPRTAMNTEAFF	TGCGCCAGCAGCCCAAGGACAGCAATGAACACTGAAGCTTTCTTT
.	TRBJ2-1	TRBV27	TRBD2	CASSLARTSGSNEQFF	TGTGCCAGCAGTTTAGCCAGGACTAGCGGGAGTAATGAGCAGTTCTTC
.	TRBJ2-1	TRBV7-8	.	CASSLVPGLHNEQFF	TGTGCCAGCAGCTTAGTCCCGGGACTGCACAATGAGCAGTTCTTC